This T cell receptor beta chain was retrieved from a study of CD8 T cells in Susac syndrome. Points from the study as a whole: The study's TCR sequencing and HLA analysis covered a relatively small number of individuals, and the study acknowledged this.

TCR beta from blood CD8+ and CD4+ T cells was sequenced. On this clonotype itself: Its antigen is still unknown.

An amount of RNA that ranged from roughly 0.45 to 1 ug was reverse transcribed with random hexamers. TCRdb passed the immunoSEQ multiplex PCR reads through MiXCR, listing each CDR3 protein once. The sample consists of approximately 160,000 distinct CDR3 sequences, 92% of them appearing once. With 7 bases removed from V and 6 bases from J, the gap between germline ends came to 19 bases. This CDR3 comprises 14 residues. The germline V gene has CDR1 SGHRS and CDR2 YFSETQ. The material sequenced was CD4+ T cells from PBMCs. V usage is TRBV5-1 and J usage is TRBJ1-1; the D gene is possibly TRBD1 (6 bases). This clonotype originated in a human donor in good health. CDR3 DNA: TGCGCCAGCCAACCGGGCGTCTGGACAGCTGAAGCTTTCTTT. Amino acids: CASQPGVWTAEAFF.